The 31 T cell receptor beta chains reported below all come from one sample, sequenced in a study of shared clonotypes between healthy human individuals. CD45RO-negative cells were positively selected for CCR7, leaving out terminally differentiated effector memory CD45RA+ cells. Clones were read by immunoSEQ multiplex PCR, and TCRdb kept only the in-frame ones, dropping some. The sample includes millions of clones, about 95% seen only once; the top ten take about 1.1%. The sequenced sample consisted of naive CD8+ T cells sorted from blood. These TCRs come from a man younger than 35 in good health.

The gene calls are TRBV30 and TRBJ2-2, with D unclear. The CDR3 spans 13 residues. V lost 1 base and J 2 bases, leaving 5 bases between the germline ends. Germline V gene data show CDR1 as GTSNPN and CDR2 as SVGIG (reference sequence). In nucleotides, the CDR3 is TGTGCCTGGAGTGGGCACAACACCGGGGAGCTGTTTTTT. Amino acid sequence: CAWSGHNTGELFF.

The rearrangement uses TRBV11-2 and TRBJ2-7, with unresolved D. The germline V gene encodes CDR1 SGHAT and CDR2 FQNNGV. There are 13 residues in the CDR3. Trimming took 7 bases from V and 4 from J, leaving 14 bases between them. The CDR3 nucleotides read TGTGCCAGCATCGGACCCCCCGGATACGAGCAGTACTTC. It specifies CASIGPPGYEQYF.

The chain is built from TRBV2 and TRBJ1-1, with a tentative D call TRBD1 (6 bases). The CDR3 runs 14 residues. Trimming took 7 bases from V and 0 from J, leaving 12 bases between them. Germline lookup yields CDR1 SNHLY and CDR2 FYNNEI. In DNA form, the CDR3 reads TGTGCCAGCACTGAGGACAGTCTGAACACTGAAGCTTTCTTT. Amino acid sequence: CASTEDSLNTEAFF.

Regarding this clone: This CDR3 is also generated by other DNA sequences in the sample. The J gene is TRBJ2-5, the V gene TRBV30, with 9 nucleotides matching TRBD1. The CDR3 is 15 amino acids. CDR1 and CDR2 (germline): GTSNPN, SVGIG (reference sequence). Trimming took 2 bases from V and 1 from J; bases not matched to a gene: 5. The CDR3 protein is CAWSSGTGFQETQYF. The CDR3 DNA follows: TGTGCCTGGAGTTCCGGGACAGGGTTCCAAGAGACCCAGTACTTC.

The V call is TRBV27, the J call TRBJ2-1; D assignment may be TRBD1 or TRBD2 (5 bases each). The V gene lost 3 bases and the J gene lost 8 bases, with 23 bases spanning the gap. This CDR3 is built from 17 residues. The germline gives CDR1 MNHEY, CDR2 SMNVEV (reference sequence). The CDR3 nucleotides read TGTGCCAGCAGTTTGGGGTTCGGGACCCCGTTTAAGCATGAGCAGTTCTTC. It codes for CASSLGFGTPFKHEQFF.

The V gene is TRBV19, the J gene TRBJ2-5, with 9 nucleotides matching TRBD2. The V gene end was trimmed by 4 bases and the J gene end by 5 bases; junction bases not matched to a gene: 8. The CDR3 contains 15 residues. CDR1 is LNHDA, CDR2 SQIVND, per germline (reference sequence). CDR3 nucleotides: TGTGCCAGTAGTAAATCTAGCGGGGCAAGGGAGACCCAGTACTTC. Translated: CASSKSSGARETQYF.

This chain links TRBV9 with TRBJ2-7; 9 bases match TRBD1. The V and J ends lost 0 bases and 3 bases, in that order; junction bases with no gene match: 7. CDR3 length equals 16 residues. In germline, CDR1 is SGDLS, CDR2 YYNGEE. Written as DNA, the CDR3 is TGTGCCAGCAGCGTAGGTGGGACAGGGACTCTCTACGAGCAGTACTTC. Its protein product is CASSVGGTGTLYEQYF.

V is TRBV11-2 and J is TRBJ2-1, with unresolved D. The CDR3 runs to 19 residues. Between the trimmed V and J ends, which lost 3 bases and 4 bases, there was a span of 25 bases. CDR1 and CDR2 (germline): SGHAT, FQNNGV. The CDR3 DNA sequence: TGTGCCAGCAGCTTCGGTCACCTCGTAGGCACTGGTTCTTACAATGAGCAGTTCTTC. Amino acid sequence: CASSFGHLVGTGSYNEQFF. The variable domain in full, with the rest retrieved from reference TRBV11-2 and TRBJ2-1, is EAGVAQSPRYKIIEKRQSVAFWCNPISGHATLYWYQQILGQGPKLLIQFQNNGVVDDSQLPKDRFSAERLKGVDSTLKIQPAKLEDSAVYLCASSFGHLVGTGSYNEQFFGPGTRLTVL.

The table lists this clone with a few counts. The chain recombines TRBV28 with TRBJ1-6, with D possibly matching TRBD1 (6 bases). The CDR3 is 17 amino acids. The germline gives CDR1 MDHEN, CDR2 SYDVKM. The germline V and J ends were trimmed by 1 base and 7 bases, with 17 bases remaining between them. The CDR3 sequence: CASSLSLRGGWNSPLHF. CDR3 nucleotide sequence: TGTGCCAGCAGTTTATCCCTACGGGGGGGCTGGAATTCACCCCTCCACTTT.

V gene TRBV4-1 combines with J gene TRBJ2-1; a weak D match, TRBD1 (6 bases). The CDR3 extends over 17 amino acids. Germline V gene lookup returns CDR1 MGHRA and CDR2 YSYEKL. Trimming took off 0 bases at V and 4 bases at J, with 16 bases between the two ends. The CDR3 region is CASSQDLTTGRYNEQFF. CDR3 coding DNA: TGCGCCAGCAGCCAAGATCTTACGACAGGTAGATACAATGAGCAGTTCTTC.

For this clone: Other nucleotide sequences in the sample specify the same CDR3. The chain's CDR3 is CASSHYEQYF. The CDR3 DNA sequence: TGTGCCAGCAGCCACTACGAGCAGTACTTC. The rearrangement links TRBV11-2 to TRBJ2-7; D is undetermined. CDR3 length: 10 residues. The V end lost 5 bases, the J end lost 3 bases, and 2 bases lay between the germline ends. The germline V gene has CDR1 SGHAT and CDR2 FQNNGV.

V usage is TRBV2 and J usage is TRBJ1-4; D may be TRBD1 (5 bases). Trimming stripped 6 bases from V and 6 bases from J, with 14 bases between. Germline CDR1 and CDR2: SNHLY and FYNNEI. The CDR3 length is 14 residues. The CDR3, as DNA: TGTGCCAGCAGGAAGAGGGACTACGATGAAAAACTGTTTTTT. Protein: CASRKRDYDEKLFF.

The chain is built from TRBV9 and TRBJ2-7; 8 bases are shared with TRBD1. This CDR3 is built from 14 residues. The germline CDR1 and CDR2 sequences are SGDLS and YYNGEE. Trimming took 3 bases from V and 3 from J; bases not matched to a gene: 5. Here the CDR3 DNA reads TGTGCCAGCAGCGCGACAGGGGCGGGCTACGAGCAGTACTTC. It encodes CASSATGAGYEQYF.

This clone has just one count. The chain links TRBV5-4 to TRBJ2-7, with 7 bases that match TRBD2. Germline V lookup: CDR1 SGHNT, CDR2 YYREEE (reference sequence). Germline trimming cut 4 bases from V and 3 bases from J; bases unmatched to any gene: 7. This CDR3 has 14 amino acids. The CDR3 sequence is CASSIGTNVYEQYF. Here the CDR3 DNA reads TGTGCCAGCAGCATCGGGACTAACGTCTACGAGCAGTACTTC.

This chain connects TRBV2 to TRBJ2-1, with 12 bases lining up with TRBD2. This CDR3 has 18 amino acids. The germline V gene has CDR1 SNHLY and CDR2 FYNNEI. J gave up 0 bases and V 4 bases, and 7 bases lay outside the gene matches. CDR3 coding DNA: TGTGCCAGCAGTGGTATTCAGACTAGCGGGAGCTCCTACAATGAGCAGTTCTTC. Encoded protein: CASSGIQTSGSSYNEQFF.

The chain has TRBV21-1 and TRBJ2-7; the table's D call of TRBD1 was not tested on the DNA. TRBV21-1 is described as a pseudogene. This CDR3 is 17 amino acids long. The CDR3 here is CASSKERRDRGPPEQYF. The DNA of the CDR3 is TGTGCCAGCAGCAAAGAGCGTCGCGACAGGGGGCCTCCCGAGCAGTACTTC.

The V gene is TRBV9, the J gene TRBJ2-7; 9 bases fit TRBD2. This CDR3 is 15 amino acids long. Germline loops: CDR1 SGDLS, CDR2 YYNGEE. The ends lost 4 bases at V and 3 bases at J; junction bases unmatched: 8. DNA of the CDR3: TGTGCCAGCAGCATCGGGACTAGCTGGGACTACGAGCAGTACTTC. Its translation: CASSIGTSWDYEQYF.

The rearrangement joins TRBV6-5 to TRBJ2-7; the D is unclear. V was clipped by 0 bases and J by 4 bases, with 10 bases between them. This CDR3 comprises 14 residues. Germline V CDR1 and CDR2: MNHEY, SVGAGI. The CDR3 region has the DNA TGTGCCAGCAGTTACTCTAGGGCTGTTTACGAGCAGTACTTC. Protein: CASSYSRAVYEQYF.

Turning to this clone: Other DNA sequences in this sample translate to the same CDR3. V and J are TRBV4-3 and TRBJ2-7, with 10 nucleotides matching TRBD1. Germline V gene lookup returns CDR1 LGHNA and CDR2 YSLEER. The CDR3 has 14 residues. The J segment lost 1 base and the V segment lost 4 bases, leaving 1 base of the junction unmatched. The CDR3: CASSPGQGSYEQYF. DNA of the CDR3: TGCGCCAGCAGCCCGGGACAGGGGTCCTACGAGCAGTACTTC.

The chain uses TRBV7-8 and TRBJ2-3; 9 nucleotides line up with TRBD2. CDR3 length: 16 amino acids. V dropped 5 bases and J dropped 0; count of bases not matched to a gene: 6. Germline V CDR1 and CDR2: SGHVS, FQNEAQ. The DNA for the CDR3 is TGTGCCAGCAGCGGAAAGGCGGGAGGGAGCACAGATACGCAGTATTTT. Its translation is CASSGKAGGSTDTQYF.

A single count supports this clone. The chain uses TRBV19 and TRBJ1-2; 10 nucleotides line up with TRBD1. The CDR3 totals 15 residues. The junction had 8 bases not matched to a gene; V was cut back by 5 bases and J by 5 bases. Germline loops: CDR1 LNHDA, CDR2 SQIVND (reference sequence). The CDR3 region is CASSVGTGDGYGYTF. The CDR3 DNA reads TGTGCCAGTAGTGTCGGGACAGGGGATGGTTATGGCTACACCTTC.

V usage is TRBV13 and J usage is TRBJ2-7, with TRBD2 matching over 7 bases. The V gene end was trimmed by 2 bases and the J gene end by 4 bases; junction bases not matched to a gene: 20. This CDR3 is 19 amino acids long. CDR1 PRHDT and CDR2 FYEKMQ come from the germline V gene (reference sequence). The CDR3 bases are TGTGCCAGCAGCTTAAGTGTAGGGACTACGTTCGGGACCACGTACGAGCAGTACTTC. It translates to CASSLSVGTTFGTTYEQYF.

The gene calls are TRBV6-8 and TRBJ1-2; D possibly corresponds to TRBD1 (6 bases). The CDR3 extends over 15 amino acids. CDR1 is MNHGY and CDR2 is SAAAGT in the germline V gene. Deletions cut 2 bases from V and 0 bases from J, with 10 bases between. Written as DNA, the CDR3 is TGTGCCAGCAGTTACGGACAGTTAGCTAACTATGGCTACACCTTC. Translating it yields CASSYGQLANYGYTF.

The chain links TRBV29-1 to TRBJ2-1; a possible D gene is TRBD1 (5 bases). CDR1 SQVTM and CDR2 ANQGSEA come from the germline V gene. The CDR3 is 14 amino acids. Trimming left V 0 bases short and J 4 bases short, with 10 bases between. The CDR3 nucleotides read TGCAGCGTTGAAGATTTTACAGGTTACAATGAGCAGTTCTTC. The encoded protein is CSVEDFTGYNEQFF.

This chain joins TRBV4-1 and TRBJ2-2; tentatively, D is TRBD1 (5 bases). V was cut by 4 bases and J by 7 bases, with 16 bases left in between. From germline, CDR1 is MGHRA and CDR2 YSYEKL. The CDR3 is 15 amino acids. CDR3 amino acids: CASSPRNRLSGELFF. In DNA form, the CDR3 reads TGCGCCAGCAGCCCAAGGAACAGGTTAAGCGGGGAGCTGTTTTTT.

The genes are TRBV7-8 and TRBJ1-5; D call uncertain. The V and J ends lost 5 bases and 0 bases respectively, with 20 bases between them. This CDR3 region has 18 residues. Per the germline V gene, CDR1 is SGHVS and CDR2 is FQNEAQ. This chain's CDR3 is CASSDAPGVEYSNQPQHF. The CDR3 nucleotides read TGTGCCAGCAGCGACGCTCCAGGAGTAGAATATAGCAATCAGCCCCAGCATTTT. Full variable domain (remainder filled in from reference TRBV7-8 and TRBJ1-5): GAGVSQSPRYKVAKRGQDVALRCDPISGHVSLFWYQQALGQGPEFLTYFQNEAQLDKSGLPSDRFFAERPEGSVSTLKIQRTQQEDSAVYLCASSDAPGVEYSNQPQHFGDGTRLSIL.

The chain links TRBV27 to TRBJ1-5, with D possibly being TRBD1 (5 bases). Per germline, CDR1 MNHEY and CDR2 SMNVEV (reference sequence). This CDR3 contains 15 residues. V was pared by 6 bases and J by 5 bases, with 17 bases between. CDR3 bases: TGTGCCAGCAGGCTTGGGGGGGAGGACTATCAGCCCCAGCATTTT. Its translation is CASRLGGEDYQPQHF.

The chain employs TRBV12-2 and TRBJ2-7; the table gives TRBD2 as D, unverified against the DNA. TRBV12-2 counts as a pseudogene. The CDR3 covers 12 residues. The CDR3 spells CANSGLDYEQYF. CDR3 sequence (DNA): TGTGCAAATTCCGGGTTGGACTACGAGCAGTACTTC.

The rearrangement joins TRBV30 to TRBJ2-3; the match to TRBD1 covers 8 bases. This CDR3 has 16 amino acids. The trim removed 4 bases at V and 0 bases at J, leaving 9 bases unmatched. Germline V gene lookup returns CDR1 GTSNPN and CDR2 SVGIG (reference sequence). CDR3 nucleotide sequence: TGTGCCTGGAACTCTCCGGGACAGGAAAGCACAGATACGCAGTATTTT. Its protein product is CAWNSPGQESTDTQYF.

The V gene is TRBV14, the J gene TRBJ1-1; D perhaps matches TRBD1 (6 bases). Between the trimmed V and J ends, which lost 4 bases and 0 bases, there was a span of 18 bases. CDR1 is SGHDN, CDR2 FVKESK, per germline. The CDR3 extends over 17 amino acids. Here the CDR3 reads CASSPIQGWDLNTEAFF. DNA of the CDR3: TGTGCCAGCAGCCCGATACAGGGATGGGACCTGAACACTGAAGCTTTCTTT.

This rearrangement joins TRBV25-1 to TRBJ2-2; D remains ambiguous. Germline loops: CDR1 MGHDK, CDR2 SYGVNS. The V end was cut by 2 bases, the J end by 10 bases, with 8 bases between. The CDR3 has 12 residues. The CDR3 loop reads CASSEEWEELFF. The CDR3, as DNA: TGTGCCAGCAGTGAAGAATGGGAGGAGCTGTTTTTT.